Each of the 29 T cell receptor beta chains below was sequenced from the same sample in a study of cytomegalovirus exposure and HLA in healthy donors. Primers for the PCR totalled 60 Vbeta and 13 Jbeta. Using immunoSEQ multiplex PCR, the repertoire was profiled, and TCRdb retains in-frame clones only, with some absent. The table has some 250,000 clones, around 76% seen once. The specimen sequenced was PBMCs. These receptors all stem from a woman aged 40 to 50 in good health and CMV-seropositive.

CDR3 in amino acids: CASSWTTGGIYEQYF. In nucleotides, the CDR3 is TGTGCCAGCAGCTGGACGACAGGGGGTATCTACGAGCAGTACTTC. J is TRBJ2-7 and V is TRBV11-1, with TRBD1 identical over 9 bases. The J segment lost 3 bases and the V segment lost 4 bases, leaving 7 bases of the junction unmatched. The germline V gene has CDR1 SGHAT and CDR2 FQDESV (reference sequence). This CDR3 has 15 amino acids.

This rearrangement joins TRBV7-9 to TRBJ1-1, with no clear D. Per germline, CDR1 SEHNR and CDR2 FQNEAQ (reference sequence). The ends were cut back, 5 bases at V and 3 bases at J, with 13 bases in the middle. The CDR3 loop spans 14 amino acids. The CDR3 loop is CASSRSGGDTEAFF. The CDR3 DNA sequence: TGTGCCAGCAGCCGTTCAGGCGGGGACACTGAAGCTTTCTTT.

The CDR3 loop reads CASSFSGGGYTF. The DNA of the CDR3 is TGTGCCAGCAGTTTCTCAGGGGGTGGCTACACCTTC. This chain connects TRBV27 to TRBJ1-2; 7 bases line up with TRBD1. Germline CDR1 is MNHEY and CDR2 is SMNVEV (reference sequence). The CDR3 consists of 12 residues. V shed 3 bases, J shed 7 bases, and the junction held 2 bases outside the gene matches.

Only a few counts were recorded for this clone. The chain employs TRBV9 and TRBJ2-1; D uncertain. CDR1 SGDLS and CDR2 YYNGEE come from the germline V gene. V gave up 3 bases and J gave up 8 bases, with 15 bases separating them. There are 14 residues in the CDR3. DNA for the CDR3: TGTGCCAGCAGCGCCTACCCCCCCCCGGATGAGCAGTTCTTC. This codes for CASSAYPPPDEQFF.

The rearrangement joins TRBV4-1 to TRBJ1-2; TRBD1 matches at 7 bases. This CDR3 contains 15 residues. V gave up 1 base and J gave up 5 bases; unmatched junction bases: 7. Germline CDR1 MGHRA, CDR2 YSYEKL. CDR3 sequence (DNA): TGCGCCAGCAGCCAAGTTGGGACAGCTCCTTATGGCTACACCTTC. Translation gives CASSQVGTAPYGYTF.

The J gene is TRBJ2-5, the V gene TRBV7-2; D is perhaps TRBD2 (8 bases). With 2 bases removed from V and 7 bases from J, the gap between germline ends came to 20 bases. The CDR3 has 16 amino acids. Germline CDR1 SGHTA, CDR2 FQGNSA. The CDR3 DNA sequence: TGTGCCAGCAGCTTAATGTCCGGGAGGGGGCTGAGGACCCAGTACTTC. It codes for CASSLMSGRGLRTQYF.

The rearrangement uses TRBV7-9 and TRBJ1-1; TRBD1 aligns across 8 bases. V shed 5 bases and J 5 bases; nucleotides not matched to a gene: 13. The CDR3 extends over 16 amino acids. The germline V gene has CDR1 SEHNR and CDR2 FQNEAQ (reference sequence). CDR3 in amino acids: CASSPQGASRWTEAFF. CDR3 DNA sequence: TGTGCCAGCAGCCCGCAGGGGGCCTCGAGGTGGACTGAAGCTTTCTTT.

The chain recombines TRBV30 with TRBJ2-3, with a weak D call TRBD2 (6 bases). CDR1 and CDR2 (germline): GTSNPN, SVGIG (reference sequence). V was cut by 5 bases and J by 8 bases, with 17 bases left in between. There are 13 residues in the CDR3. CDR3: CAWRDSRWATQYF. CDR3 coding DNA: TGTGCCTGGCGGGACTCCCGATGGGCTACGCAGTATTTT.

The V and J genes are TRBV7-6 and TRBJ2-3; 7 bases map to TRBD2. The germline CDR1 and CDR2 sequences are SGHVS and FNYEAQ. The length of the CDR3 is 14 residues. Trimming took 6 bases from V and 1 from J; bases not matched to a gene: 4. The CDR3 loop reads CASRGGGGTDTQYF. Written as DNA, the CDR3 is TGTGCCAGCAGAGGCGGGGGAGGCACAGATACGCAGTATTTT.

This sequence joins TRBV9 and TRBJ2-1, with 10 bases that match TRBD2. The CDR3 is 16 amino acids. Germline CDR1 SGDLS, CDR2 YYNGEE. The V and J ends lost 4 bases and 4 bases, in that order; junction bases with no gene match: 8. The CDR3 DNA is TGTGCCAGCAGCTTCAGCGGGGGGGTAGGTTACAATGAGCAGTTCTTC. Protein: CASSFSGGVGYNEQFF.

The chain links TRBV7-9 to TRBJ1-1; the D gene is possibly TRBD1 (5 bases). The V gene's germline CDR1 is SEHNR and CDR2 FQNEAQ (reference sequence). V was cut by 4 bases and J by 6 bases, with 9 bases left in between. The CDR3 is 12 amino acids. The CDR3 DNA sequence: TGTGCCAGCAGCTCAGGGTCCGCTGAAGCTTTCTTT. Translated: CASSSGSAEAFF.

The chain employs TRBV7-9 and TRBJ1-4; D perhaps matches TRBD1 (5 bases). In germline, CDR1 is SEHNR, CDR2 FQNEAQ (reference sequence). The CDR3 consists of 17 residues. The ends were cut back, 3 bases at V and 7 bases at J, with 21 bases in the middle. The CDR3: CASSFHRDLNLLEKLFF. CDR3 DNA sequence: TGTGCCAGCAGCTTTCACCGGGACTTAAACCTGCTTGAAAAACTGTTTTTT.

Here the CDR3 DNA reads TGTGCCAGCACAGAACAACACAACCCCTACAATGAGCAGTTCTTC. The encoded protein is CASTEQHNPYNEQFF. The chain has TRBV6-5 and TRBJ2-1; D ambiguous. V was cut by 7 bases and J by 2 bases, with 15 bases left in between. The V gene's germline CDR1 is MNHEY and CDR2 SVGAGI. The CDR3 sequence is 15 residues long.

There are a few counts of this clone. The DNA for the CDR3 is TGTGCCAGCAGAGACATCCCCCAGACTAGCGGGAGGAAGGCAGATACGCAGTATTTT. Residues: CASRDIPQTSGRKADTQYF. V usage is TRBV2 and J usage is TRBJ2-3; the match to TRBD2 covers 13 bases. This CDR3 region has 19 residues. Germline V lookup: CDR1 SNHLY, CDR2 FYNNEI. Germline trimming cut 6 bases from V and 4 bases from J; bases unmatched to any gene: 16.

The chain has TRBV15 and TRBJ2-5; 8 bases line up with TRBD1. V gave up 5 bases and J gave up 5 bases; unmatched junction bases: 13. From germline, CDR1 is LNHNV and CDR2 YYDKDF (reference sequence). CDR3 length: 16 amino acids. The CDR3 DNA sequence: TGTGCCACCAGCGTTCTGAAGGCAGGGGGCGAGGAGACCCAGTACTTC. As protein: CATSVLKAGGEETQYF.

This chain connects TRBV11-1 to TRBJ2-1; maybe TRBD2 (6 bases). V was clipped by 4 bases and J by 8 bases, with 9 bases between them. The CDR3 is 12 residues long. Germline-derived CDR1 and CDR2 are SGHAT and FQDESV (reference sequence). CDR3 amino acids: CASSSSVYEQFF. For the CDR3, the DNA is TGTGCCAGCAGCTCTAGCGTTTATGAGCAGTTCTTC.

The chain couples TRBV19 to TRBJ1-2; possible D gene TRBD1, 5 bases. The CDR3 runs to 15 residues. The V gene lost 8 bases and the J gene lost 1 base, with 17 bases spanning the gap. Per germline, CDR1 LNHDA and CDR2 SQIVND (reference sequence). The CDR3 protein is CASEVGQGGNYGYTF. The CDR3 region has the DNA TGTGCCAGTGAGGTGGGGCAGGGCGGTAACTATGGCTACACCTTC.

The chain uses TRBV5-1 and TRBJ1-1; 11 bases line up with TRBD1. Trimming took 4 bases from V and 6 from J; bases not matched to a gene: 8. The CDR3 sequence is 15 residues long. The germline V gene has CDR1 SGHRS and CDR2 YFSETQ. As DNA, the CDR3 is TGCGCCAGCAGCCTTCGGACAGGGGGCACCCCTGAAGCTTTCTTT. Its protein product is CASSLRTGGTPEAFF.

DNA of the CDR3: TGTGCCAGCAGCGTCTCTAGCGGTGGGGAGACCCAGTACTTC. This sequence encodes CASSVSSGGETQYF. The V call is TRBV7-2, the J call TRBJ2-5; 7 bases map to TRBD2. J lost 5 bases, V lost 5 bases, and 8 bases had no gene match. The CDR3 contains 14 residues. Germline V gene sequence: CDR1 SGHTA, CDR2 FQGNSA.

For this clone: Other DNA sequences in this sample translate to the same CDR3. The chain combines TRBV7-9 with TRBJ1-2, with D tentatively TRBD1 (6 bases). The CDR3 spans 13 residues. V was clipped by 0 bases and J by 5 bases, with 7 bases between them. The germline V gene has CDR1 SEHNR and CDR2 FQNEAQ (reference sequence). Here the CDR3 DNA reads TGTGCCAGCAGCTTAGCACAGGGATATGGCTACACCTTC. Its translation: CASSLAQGYGYTF. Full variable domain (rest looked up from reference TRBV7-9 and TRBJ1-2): DTGVSQNPRHKITKRGQNVTFRCDPISEHNRLYWYRQTLGQGPEFLTYFQNEAQLEKSRLLSDRFSAERPKGSFSTLEIQRTEQGDSAMYLCASSLAQGYGYTFGSGTRLTVV.

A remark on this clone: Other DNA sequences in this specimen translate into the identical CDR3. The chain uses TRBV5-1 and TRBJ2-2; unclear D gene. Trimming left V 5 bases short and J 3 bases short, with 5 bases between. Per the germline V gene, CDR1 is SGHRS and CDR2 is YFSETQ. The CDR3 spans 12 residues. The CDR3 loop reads CASRRDTGELFF. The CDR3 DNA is TGCGCCAGCAGGCGAGACACCGGGGAGCTGTTTTTT.

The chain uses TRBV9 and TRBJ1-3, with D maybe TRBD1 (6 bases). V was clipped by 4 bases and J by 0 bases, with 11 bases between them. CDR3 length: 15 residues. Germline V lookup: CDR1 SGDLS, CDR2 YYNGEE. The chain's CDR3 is CASSTRGGSGNTIYF. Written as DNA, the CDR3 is TGTGCCAGCAGCACCAGAGGGGGCTCTGGAAACACCATATATTTT.

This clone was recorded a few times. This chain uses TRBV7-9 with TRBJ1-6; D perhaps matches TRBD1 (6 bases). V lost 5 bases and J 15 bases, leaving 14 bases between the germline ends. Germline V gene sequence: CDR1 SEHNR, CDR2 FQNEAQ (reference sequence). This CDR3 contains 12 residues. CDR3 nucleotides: TGTGCCAGCAGCGTTGACGGGGGGCGCCTCCACTTT. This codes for CASSVDGGRLHF.

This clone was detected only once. The CDR3 DNA follows: TGTGCCATCAGTCCTAGCGGGAAACCCTACGAGCAGTACTTC. The encoded protein is CAISPSGKPYEQYF. This rearrangement joins TRBV10-3 to TRBJ2-7, with TRBD2 matching 9 bases. CDR3 length equals 14 residues. Germline assignment: CDR1 ENHRY and CDR2 SYGVKD. Trimming removed 5 bases from V and 2 bases from J; junction bases left unmatched: 4.

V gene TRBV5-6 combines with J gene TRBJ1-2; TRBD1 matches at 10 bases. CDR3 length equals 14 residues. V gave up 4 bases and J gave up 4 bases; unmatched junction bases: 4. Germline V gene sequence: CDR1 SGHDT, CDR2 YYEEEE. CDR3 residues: CASSGGQGTYGYTF. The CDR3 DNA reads TGTGCCAGCAGCGGGGGACAGGGGACCTATGGCTACACCTTC.

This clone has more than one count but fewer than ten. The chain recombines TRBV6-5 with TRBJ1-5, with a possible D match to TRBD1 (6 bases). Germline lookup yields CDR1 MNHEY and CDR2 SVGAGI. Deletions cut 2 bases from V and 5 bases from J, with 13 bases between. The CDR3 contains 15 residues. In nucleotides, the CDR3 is TGTGCCAGCAGTTACGCTGGGGGCGGAGATCAGCCCCAGCATTTT. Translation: CASSYAGGGDQPQHF.

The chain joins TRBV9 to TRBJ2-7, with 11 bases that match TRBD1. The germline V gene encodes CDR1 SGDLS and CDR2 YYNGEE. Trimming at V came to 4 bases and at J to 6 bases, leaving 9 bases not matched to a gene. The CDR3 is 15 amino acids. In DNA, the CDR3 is TGTGCCAGCAGCCCCGCCGGGACAGGGGGGCGCGAGCAGTACTTC. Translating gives CASSPAGTGGREQYF.

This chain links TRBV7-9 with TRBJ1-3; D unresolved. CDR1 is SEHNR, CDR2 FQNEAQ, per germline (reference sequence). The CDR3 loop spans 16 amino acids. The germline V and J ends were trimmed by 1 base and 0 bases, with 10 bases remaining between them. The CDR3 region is CASSLGLGSSGNTIYF. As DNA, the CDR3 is TGTGCCAGCAGCTTAGGTCTCGGGAGCTCTGGAAACACCATATATTTT.

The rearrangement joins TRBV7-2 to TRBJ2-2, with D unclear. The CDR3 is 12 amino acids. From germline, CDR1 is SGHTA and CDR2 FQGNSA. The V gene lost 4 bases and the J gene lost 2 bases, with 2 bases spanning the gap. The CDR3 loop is CASSSNTGELFF. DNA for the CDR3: TGTGCCAGCAGCTCTAACACCGGGGAGCTGTTTTTT.